Listed here are 25 T cell receptor beta chains from one sample, sequenced in a study of blood T cell repertoires in COVID-19. Sequencing was performed with immunoSEQ multiplex PCR; in TCRdb, only in-frame clones are kept and a portion is missing. The sample lists roughly 200,000 clones; around four fifths were seen once. Sequencing was carried out using peripheral blood. These receptors all come from a man aged 35-49 years with active or convalescent COVID-19.

The gene calls are TRBV19 and TRBJ2-2; D is perhaps TRBD1 (5 bases). V was trimmed by 2 bases and J by 4 bases, leaving 11 bases between them. This CDR3 contains 15 residues. Per germline, CDR1 LNHDA and CDR2 SQIVND (reference sequence). The CDR3 DNA reads TGTGCCAGTAGTATATTATACGACAGCACCGGGGAGCTGTTTTTT. It codes for CASSILYDSTGELFF.

The rearrangement joins TRBV5-1 to TRBJ2-3; D remains ambiguous. Per the germline V gene, CDR1 is SGHRS and CDR2 is YFSETQ. Trimming removed 4 bases from V and 2 bases from J, with 14 bases in between. There are 15 residues in the CDR3. DNA of the CDR3: TGCGCCAGCAGCCCGGTTCGAGGAATCACAGATACGCAGTATTTT. This codes for CASSPVRGITDTQYF.

The V call is TRBV6-2 or TRBV6-3, the J call TRBJ2-5; 13 nucleotides align to TRBD2. Trimming took 6 bases from V and 5 from J; bases not matched to a gene: 6. Per germline, CDR1 MNHEY and CDR2 SVGEGT. This CDR3 has 15 residues. CDR3 sequence: CASSRGLAGDETQYF. Written as DNA, the CDR3 is TGTGCCAGCAGCCGCGGACTAGCGGGAGATGAGACCCAGTACTTC.

V gene TRBV10-3 combines with J gene TRBJ2-1; 14 bases agree with TRBD2. After removal of 8 bases from V and 10 bases from J, the junction contained 7 bases not matched to a gene. This CDR3 has 14 residues. CDR1 and CDR2 from the germline V gene are ENHRY and SYGVKD. CDR3 bases: TGTGCCATCGGAACCCGACTAGCGGGAGGGGAGCAGTTCTTC. It translates to CAIGTRLAGGEQFF.

This clone showed up just a few times. The chain combines TRBV19 with TRBJ2-7, with 13 bases identical to TRBD2. CDR1 is LNHDA and CDR2 is SQIVND in the germline V gene (reference sequence). V trimming: 5 bases; J trimming: 7 bases; junction bases outside the gene matches: 8. The CDR3 covers 15 residues. This chain's CDR3 is CASSPGTSGKGEQYF. The CDR3 region has the DNA TGTGCCAGTAGTCCCGGGACTAGCGGGAAGGGTGAGCAGTACTTC. The variable domain in full, with the rest retrieved from reference TRBV19 and TRBJ2-7, is DGGITQSPKYLFRKEGQNVTLSCEQNLNHDAMYWYRQDPGQGLRLIYYSQIVNDFQKGDIAEGYSVSREKKESFPLTVTSAQKNPTAFYLCASSPGTSGKGEQYFGPGTRLTVT.

J is TRBJ2-7 and V is TRBV6-6; 9 nucleotides line up with TRBD1. After removal of 2 bases from V and 2 bases from J, the junction contained 4 bases not matched to a gene. The germline gives CDR1 MNHNY, CDR2 SVGAGI (reference sequence). This CDR3 spans 15 amino acids. The CDR3 reads CASSYEQGAAYEQYF. The CDR3 DNA sequence: TGTGCCAGCAGTTACGAACAGGGGGCGGCCTACGAGCAGTACTTC.

This clone is a singleton in its sample. This rearrangement joins TRBV5-3 to TRBJ1-2; TRBD1 matches at 7 bases. TRBV5-3 is placed among ORFs of uncertain function. The ends lost 7 bases at V and 2 bases at J; junction bases unmatched: 2. The CDR3 contains 12 residues. CDR3 bases: TGTGCCAGAGGGGGACAGAACTATGGCTACACCTTC. Its protein is CARGGQNYGYTF.

The chain employs TRBV3-1 (or the pseudogene TRBV3-2) and TRBJ2-1; the match to TRBD2 covers 7 bases. This CDR3 is 13 amino acids long. The germline V gene has CDR1 LGHDT and CDR2 YNNKEL (reference sequence). The ends lost 6 bases at V and 4 bases at J; junction bases unmatched: 3. The CDR3 here is CASRTSRYNEQFF. As DNA, the CDR3 is TGTGCCAGCAGGACTAGCCGTTACAATGAGCAGTTCTTC.

This clone was detected many times. The chain recombines TRBV16 with TRBJ1-5; TRBD1 agrees at 10 bases. This CDR3 comprises 15 residues. Trimming removed 4 bases from V and 5 bases from J; junction bases left unmatched: 5. Germline-derived CDR1 and CDR2 are KGHSY and FQNENV. CDR3 sequence reads: CASSPDRGPYQPQHF. The CDR3 DNA reads as TGTGCCAGCAGCCCAGACAGGGGGCCGTATCAGCCCCAGCATTTT.

This chain uses TRBV4-2 with TRBJ2-1; weak D call: TRBD2 (7 bases). Trimming removed 0 bases from V and 9 bases from J, with 9 bases in between. The CDR3 has 13 amino acids. CDR1 LGHNA and CDR2 YNFKEQ come from the germline V gene. The chain's CDR3 is CASSQEGGAEQFF. In nucleotides, the CDR3 is TGTGCCAGCAGCCAAGAAGGGGGGGCTGAGCAGTTCTTC.

The gene calls are TRBV30 and TRBJ2-1; D is ambiguous. The CDR3 extends over 11 amino acids. The ends were cut back, 4 bases at V and 6 bases at J, with 7 bases in the middle. Germline V gene sequence: CDR1 GTSNPN, CDR2 SVGIG (reference sequence). For the CDR3, the DNA is TGTGCCTGGACAGGCTTCAATGAGCAGTTCTTC. As protein: CAWTGFNEQFF.

Only a few counts were recorded for this clone. The rearrangement links TRBV29-1 to TRBJ2-5; perhaps TRBD2 as D (7 bases). CDR1 is SQVTM, CDR2 ANQGSEA, per germline. CDR3 size: 12 residues. The V gene lost 7 bases and the J gene lost 5 bases, with 14 bases spanning the gap. CDR3 in DNA: TGCAGCGCCAACGGGGGGCATGAGACCCAGTACTTC. Amino acid sequence: CSANGGHETQYF.

This chain uses TRBV30 with TRBJ1-1; D possibly corresponds to TRBD1 (5 bases). V was pared by 0 bases and J by 9 bases, with 11 bases between. This CDR3 is 12 amino acids long. Germline values: CDR1 GTSNPN, CDR2 SVGIG (reference sequence). Here the CDR3 reads CAWSVVPDKAFF. The CDR3 nucleotides are TGTGCCTGGAGTGTGGTTCCGGACAAAGCTTTCTTT.

This sequence joins TRBV19 and TRBJ1-2; 9 bases fit TRBD1. J was trimmed by 4 bases and V by 6 bases; bases with no gene match: 6. The CDR3 consists of 14 residues. Germline V gene lookup returns CDR1 LNHDA and CDR2 SQIVND (reference sequence). CDR3 DNA: TGTGCCAGTAGCGTCCAACAGGGGGCCTATGGCTACACCTTC. Translation gives CASSVQQGAYGYTF.

This clone occurred once. V usage is TRBV6-5 and J usage is TRBJ1-1; 7 nucleotides agree with TRBD1. CDR1 is MNHEY, CDR2 SVGAGI, per germline. The CDR3 extends over 14 amino acids. The J segment lost 0 bases and the V segment lost 6 bases, leaving 4 bases of the junction unmatched. CDR3 sequence (DNA): TGTGCCAGCAGGACCAGGGGGTTGAACACTGAAGCTTTCTTT. The encoded protein is CASRTRGLNTEAFF.

The chain combines TRBV24-1 with TRBJ2-7; no clear D. CDR1 is KGHDR, CDR2 SFDVKD, per germline. V shed 4 bases and J shed 1 base, with 7 bases lying between them. The CDR3 has 13 residues. CDR3: CATSDSSSYEQYF. The DNA of the CDR3 is TGTGCCACCAGTGACTCCTCTTCCTACGAGCAGTACTTC.

J is TRBJ2-3 and V is TRBV5-1, with unresolved D. Trimming left V 2 bases short and J 4 bases short, with 8 bases between. Germline CDR1 SGHRS, CDR2 YFSETQ. This CDR3 contains 13 residues. The CDR3 spells CASSLQNADTQYF. The CDR3 coding sequence is TGCGCCAGCAGCTTACAAAATGCAGATACGCAGTATTTT. The complete variable domain, with remaining parts taken from reference TRBV5-1 and TRBJ2-3, reads KAGVTQTPRYLIKTRGQQVTLSCSPISGHRSVSWYQQTPGQGLQFLFEYFSETQRNKGNFPGRFSGRQFSNSRSEMNVSTLELGDSALYLCASSLQNADTQYFGPGTRLTVL.

The gene calls are TRBV28 and TRBJ2-7, with TRBD1 matching 7 bases. V gave up 5 bases and J gave up 4 bases; unmatched junction bases: 20. From germline, CDR1 is MDHEN and CDR2 SYDVKM. This CDR3 has 18 residues. The CDR3, as DNA: TGTGCCAGCAGTAATTCATCAGAGGGGGCGCACCTTTCTTACGAGCAGTACTTC. Translating gives CASSNSSEGAHLSYEQYF. The complete variable domain, with remaining parts taken from reference TRBV28 and TRBJ2-7, reads DVKVTQSSRYLVKRTGEKVFLECVQDMDHENMFWYRQDPGLGLRLIYFSYDVKMKEKGDIPEGYSVSREKKERFSLILESASTNQTSMYLCASSNSSEGAHLSYEQYFGPGTRLTVT.

The chain recombines TRBV7-9 with TRBJ2-1, with TRBD2 as a possible D gene (6 bases). CDR1 and CDR2 from the germline V gene are SEHNR and FQNEAQ (reference sequence). The CDR3 length is 14 residues. Trimming took 1 base from V and 6 from J, leaving 10 bases between them. CDR3 amino acids: CASSLGMTSNEQFF. The CDR3 coding sequence is TGTGCCAGCAGCTTAGGCATGACTAGCAATGAGCAGTTCTTC.

The V gene is TRBV24-1, the J gene TRBJ2-1, with D tentatively TRBD2 (5 bases). This CDR3 is built from 15 residues. Trimming removed 3 bases at V and 7 bases at J, with 15 bases between. Germline V gives CDR1 KGHDR, CDR2 SFDVKD. CDR3: CATSDRLLSGNEQFF. For the CDR3, the DNA is TGTGCCACCAGTGATCGCCTTCTCTCGGGGAATGAGCAGTTCTTC.

A single count supports this clone. The chain has TRBV28 and TRBJ1-1, with 8 bases that match TRBD1. The CDR3 covers 14 residues. The germline V gene encodes CDR1 MDHEN and CDR2 SYDVKM. V shed 10 bases and J 3 bases; nucleotides not matched to a gene: 10. This CDR3 is CATGQGKRDTEAFF. For the CDR3, the DNA is TGTGCCACCGGACAGGGAAAGCGGGACACTGAAGCTTTCTTT.

This clone was observed a single time. The J gene is TRBJ1-1, the V gene TRBV5-6; tentative D call: TRBD1 (6 bases). V was clipped by 2 bases and J by 6 bases, with 11 bases between them. The germline V gene encodes CDR1 SGHDT and CDR2 YYEEEE. The CDR3 has 13 amino acids. DNA for the CDR3: TGTGCCAGCAGCTTCTTACAGGGTTCTGAAGCTTTCTTT. Its protein is CASSFLQGSEAFF.

This clone was seen repeatedly, ten times or more. This sequence joins TRBV6-6 and TRBJ1-1; D may be TRBD1 (5 bases). V was cut by 4 bases and J by 4 bases, with 19 bases left in between. CDR1 is MNHNY and CDR2 is SVGAGI in the germline V gene (reference sequence). This CDR3 contains 16 residues. For the CDR3, the DNA is TGTGCCAGCAGTTTAGGGCCCGGGGGAGGTGGCACTGAAGCTTTCTTT. This gives the protein CASSLGPGGGGTEAFF.

As for this clone: In the same sample, other DNA sequences code for this CDR3. The rearrangement joins TRBV9 to TRBJ2-3; D remains unclear. Between the trimmed V and J ends, which lost 0 bases and 0 bases, there was a span of 8 bases. From germline, CDR1 is SGDLS and CDR2 YYNGEE. This CDR3 contains 15 residues. CDR3 DNA sequence: TGTGCCAGCAGCGTAGGTGCAGGTAGCACAGATACGCAGTATTTT. This translates into CASSVGAGSTDTQYF.

This clone appeared once. The chain uses TRBV29-1 and TRBJ2-2; the D gene is possibly TRBD2 (5 bases). The germline V and J ends were trimmed by 7 bases and 7 bases, with 13 bases remaining between them. Germline CDR1 is SQVTM and CDR2 is ANQGSEA. The length of the CDR3 is 12 residues. CDR3: CSGMDWRGELFF. CDR3 sequence (DNA): TGCAGCGGGATGGACTGGCGCGGGGAGCTGTTTTTT.